The next 23 T cell receptor beta chains were all read from a single sample in a study of shared clonotypes between healthy human individuals (dated by TCRdb to 2020 to 2022). Receptors were amplified or captured by the immunoSEQ multiplex PCR assay. TCRdb stores this immuneACCESS table with in-frame sequences only. Part of the clones is absent; in the studies checked, under half of the shortfall reflects unresolved V genes, and no reason is known for the rest. The sample table records around 600,000 clones; almost 97% of these occur just once. The ten largest clones add up to less than 0.065% of the sample. The sample was naive CD4+ T cells sorted from blood. The sample's cell subset or site label is to be understood as: CD45RA+ positively selected. The receptors stem from a woman aged 30 to 39 in good health.

J is TRBJ1-2 and V is TRBV19; TRBD1 matches 7 bases. The CDR3 consists of 15 residues. CDR1 LNHDA and CDR2 SQIVND come from the germline V gene (reference sequence). The ends lost 4 bases at V and 4 bases at J; junction bases unmatched: 9. The CDR3 sequence: CASSTPTGNGYGYTF. In nucleotides, the CDR3 is TGTGCCAGTAGTACGCCGACAGGGAATGGCTATGGCTACACCTTC.

The chain joins TRBV11-2 to TRBJ2-2; 9 bases line up with TRBD2. The length of the CDR3 is 15 residues. Germline V gene data show CDR1 as SGHAT and CDR2 as FQNNGV. V gave up 5 bases and J gave up 7 bases; unmatched junction bases: 8. CDR3 sequence (DNA): TGTGCCAGCAGCCGGTGGGTAGCGGGAGTCGGGGAGCTGTTTTTT. Its protein product is CASSRWVAGVGELFF.

This clone was counted once. This chain connects TRBV28 to TRBJ2-1; 7 nucleotides line up with TRBD1. The CDR3 runs 12 residues. V trimming: 6 bases; J trimming: 8 bases; junction bases outside the gene matches: 4. The germline V gene has CDR1 MDHEN and CDR2 SYDVKM. This CDR3 reads CASRTGRDEQFF. Here the CDR3 DNA reads TGTGCCAGCAGGACAGGGCGGGATGAGCAGTTCTTC.

This sequence joins TRBV7-2 and TRBJ1-5; D gene ambiguous. CDR1 is SGHTA, CDR2 FQGNSA, per germline. V was trimmed by 5 bases and J by 1 base, leaving 9 bases between them. This CDR3 has 14 residues. CDR3 nucleotides: TGTGCCAGCAGCCCCTCTTACAGCAATCAGCCCCAGCATTTT. Translation: CASSPSYSNQPQHF.

In its sample, this clone was seen once. V is TRBV28 and J is TRBJ2-5, with a weak D call TRBD1 (6 bases). This CDR3 region has 12 residues. Germline assignment: CDR1 MDHEN and CDR2 SYDVKM. The V and J ends lost 7 bases and 5 bases respectively, with 11 bases between them. The CDR3 region is CASNQGRETQYF. The DNA of the CDR3 is TGTGCCAGCAACCAGGGGCGGGAGACCCAGTACTTC.

This chain connects TRBV30 to TRBJ1-5, with 9 bases fitting TRBD1. This CDR3 region has 15 residues. After removal of 3 bases from V and 3 bases from J, the junction contained 6 bases not matched to a gene. Germline assignment: CDR1 GTSNPN and CDR2 SVGIG (reference sequence). CDR3 in DNA: TGTGCCTGGAGGGGACAGGGAAGGGTCAATCAGCCCCAGCATTTT. Protein: CAWRGQGRVNQPQHF. The entire variable domain, with the rest obtained from reference TRBV30 and TRBJ1-5, is as follows: SQTIHQWPATLVQPVGSPLSLECTVEGTSNPNLYWYRQAAGRGLQLLFYSVGIGQISSEVPQNLSASRPQDRQFILSSKKLLLSDSGFYLCAWRGQGRVNQPQHFGDGTRLSIL.

The chain recombines TRBV28 with TRBJ2-7; possibly TRBD2 for D (5 bases). Deletions cut 11 bases from V and 1 base from J, with 15 bases between. This CDR3 comprises 13 residues. Germline lookup yields CDR1 MDHEN and CDR2 SYDVKM. CDR3 loop: CASQDGVSYEQYF. The DNA of the CDR3 is TGTGCCTCCCAGGACGGGGTATCCTACGAGCAGTACTTC.

The chain links TRBV7-2 to TRBJ2-7; the D gene is possibly TRBD1 (5 bases). This CDR3 has 15 amino acids. The V gene's germline CDR1 is SGHTA and CDR2 FQGNSA. Deletions cut 5 bases from V and 1 base from J, with 15 bases between. CDR3 region: CASSPTGSRSYEQYF. The CDR3 DNA reads TGTGCCAGCAGCCCCACAGGATCCCGATCCTACGAGCAGTACTTC.

This chain links TRBV2 with TRBJ2-7; 9 bases map to TRBD2. The CDR3 runs to 18 residues. Per the germline V gene, CDR1 is SNHLY and CDR2 is FYNNEI. Germline trimming cut 6 bases from V and 1 base from J; bases unmatched to any gene: 16. The CDR3, as DNA: TGTGCCAGCAGCAACTCGTTGGTAGCGGGAGATAGGTCCTACGAGCAGTACTTC. Residues: CASSNSLVAGDRSYEQYF.

The genes are TRBV28 and TRBJ2-3; 14 bases are a match to TRBD2. CDR3 length equals 15 residues. Germline lookup yields CDR1 MDHEN and CDR2 SYDVKM. After removal of 10 bases from V and 3 bases from J, the junction contained 6 bases not matched to a gene. The CDR3 region is CATGLAGGGTDTQYF. In nucleotides, the CDR3 is TGTGCCACCGGACTAGCGGGAGGAGGGACAGATACGCAGTATTTT.

The chain couples TRBV27 to TRBJ1-1; possible D gene TRBD1, 6 bases. V was shortened by 0 bases and J by 5 bases, with 13 bases between the two germline ends. This CDR3 comprises 15 residues. Germline V gene data show CDR1 as MNHEY and CDR2 as SMNVEV (reference sequence). CDR3 in amino acids: CASSLSREQGTEAFF. Written as DNA, the CDR3 is TGTGCCAGCAGTTTATCTAGGGAGCAGGGGACTGAAGCTTTCTTT.

The CDR3 reads CASRDSGMETQYF. The DNA for the CDR3 is TGTGCCAGCAGAGACAGTGGTATGGAGACCCAGTACTTC. The chain carries TRBV5-4 and TRBJ2-5, with a weak D call TRBD1 (5 bases). The CDR3 runs 13 residues. The germline V gene has CDR1 SGHNT and CDR2 YYREEE (reference sequence). V was pared by 5 bases and J by 5 bases, with 13 bases between. Filled out from reference TRBV5-4 and TRBJ2-5, the complete variable domain reads ETGVTQSPTHLIKTRGQQVTLRCSSQSGHNTVSWYQQALGQGPQFIFQYYREEENGRGNFPPRFSGLQFPNYSSELNVNALELDDSALYLCASRDSGMETQYFGPGTRLLVL.

This rearrangement joins TRBV7-8 to TRBJ1-2, with D possibly matching TRBD1 (6 bases). V was pared by 5 bases and J by 8 bases, with 15 bases between. The length of the CDR3 is 13 residues. Germline CDR1 is SGHVS and CDR2 is FQNEAQ. CDR3 DNA sequence: TGTGCCAGCAGCGGGAACGGGGGGCTCGGCTACACCTTC. It yields the protein CASSGNGGLGYTF.

V and J are TRBV29-1 and TRBJ2-7, with D tentatively TRBD1 or TRBD2 (5 bases each). This CDR3 region has 14 residues. V was cut by 6 bases and J by 6 bases, with 21 bases left in between. Germline assignment: CDR1 SQVTM and CDR2 ANQGSEA. The CDR3 DNA is TGCAGCGTCGCGCCCGGGACGCGGATTAGCGAGCAGTACTTC. Translation: CSVAPGTRISEQYF.

The chain couples TRBV15 to TRBJ2-3; no clear D. Germline-derived CDR1 and CDR2 are LNHNV and YYDKDF (reference sequence). Trimming cost V 8 bases and J 1 base, with 13 bases left between them. This CDR3 contains 14 residues. CDR3 sequence reads: CATSFFVRTDTQYF. The CDR3 bases are TGTGCCACCTCTTTCTTTGTCCGCACAGATACGCAGTATTTT.

This sequence joins TRBV6-5 and TRBJ2-7, with 7 bases matching TRBD1. The CDR3 sequence is 15 residues long. CDR1 and CDR2 (germline): MNHEY, SVGAGI. V shed 3 bases, J shed 4 bases, and the junction held 9 bases outside the gene matches. Here the CDR3 reads CASSYTGTEVYEQYF. In DNA, the CDR3 is TGTGCCAGCAGTTATACCGGGACAGAGGTATACGAGCAGTACTTC.

This clone was observed once. This sequence joins TRBV28 and TRBJ2-3, with D unresolved. The V end was cut by 4 bases, the J end by 3 bases, with 8 bases between. CDR1 is MDHEN, CDR2 SYDVKM, per germline. CDR3 length equals 13 residues. The CDR3 bases are TGTGCCAGCAGTTCTACGCGGACAGATACGCAGTATTTT. It is translated as CASSSTRTDTQYF.

This clone was seen a handful of times. V usage is TRBV30 and J usage is TRBJ1-2; TRBD1 matches at 8 bases. Germline CDR1 GTSNPN, CDR2 SVGIG (reference sequence). The CDR3 contains 12 residues. V lost 4 bases and J lost 6; bases outside the gene matches: 4. CDR3 DNA: TGTGCCTGGATGGGGGGACAGGATGGCTACACCTTC. Protein: CAWMGGQDGYTF.

This clone has only one observation. The chain employs TRBV29-1 and TRBJ1-5; 7 nucleotides align to TRBD1. The V gene end was trimmed by 7 bases and the J gene end by 0 bases; junction bases not matched to a gene: 9. Germline V gene lookup returns CDR1 SQVTM and CDR2 ANQGSEA. This CDR3 is built from 15 residues. The CDR3 sequence: CSAEFGTDSNQPQHF. CDR3 in DNA: TGCAGCGCCGAGTTCGGGACAGATAGCAATCAGCCCCAGCATTTT.

V is TRBV15 and J is TRBJ2-2, with D possibly being TRBD2 (6 bases). There are 16 residues in the CDR3. Germline assignment: CDR1 LNHNV and CDR2 YYDKDF (reference sequence). Trimming pared 5 bases from V and 4 bases from J, leaving 17 bases between. The CDR3 DNA is TGTGCCACCAGCGGAACGTGGGACTCTCCCACCGGGGAGCTGTTTTTT. Residues: CATSGTWDSPTGELFF.

The V gene is TRBV15, the J gene TRBJ2-7; D gene ambiguous. V was clipped by 2 bases and J by 6 bases, with 8 bases between them. Germline V lookup: CDR1 LNHNV, CDR2 YYDKDF (reference sequence). This CDR3 comprises 12 residues. CDR3 in amino acids: CATSRLIGEQYF. The CDR3 DNA reads TGTGCCACCAGCAGACTAATAGGCGAGCAGTACTTC.

This clone was observed once. The chain employs TRBV5-1 and TRBJ2-5; 9 nucleotides line up with TRBD1. CDR1 is SGHRS and CDR2 is YFSETQ in the germline V gene. V was pared by 4 bases and J by 4 bases, with 5 bases of the junction left unmatched. This CDR3 is built from 14 residues. CDR3 sequence: CASSLQGAGETQYF. The CDR3 DNA reads TGCGCCAGCAGCCTACAGGGGGCTGGAGAGACCCAGTACTTC.

The V gene is TRBV2, the J gene TRBJ2-1; 13 bases map to TRBD2. Germline V gene data show CDR1 as SNHLY and CDR2 as FYNNEI. V lost 11 bases, J lost 7 bases, and 5 bases stayed unmatched. This CDR3 comprises 13 residues. CDR3 sequence (DNA): TGTGCCTTATGGACTAGCGGGAGTAATGAGCAGTTCTTC. It encodes CALWTSGSNEQFF.